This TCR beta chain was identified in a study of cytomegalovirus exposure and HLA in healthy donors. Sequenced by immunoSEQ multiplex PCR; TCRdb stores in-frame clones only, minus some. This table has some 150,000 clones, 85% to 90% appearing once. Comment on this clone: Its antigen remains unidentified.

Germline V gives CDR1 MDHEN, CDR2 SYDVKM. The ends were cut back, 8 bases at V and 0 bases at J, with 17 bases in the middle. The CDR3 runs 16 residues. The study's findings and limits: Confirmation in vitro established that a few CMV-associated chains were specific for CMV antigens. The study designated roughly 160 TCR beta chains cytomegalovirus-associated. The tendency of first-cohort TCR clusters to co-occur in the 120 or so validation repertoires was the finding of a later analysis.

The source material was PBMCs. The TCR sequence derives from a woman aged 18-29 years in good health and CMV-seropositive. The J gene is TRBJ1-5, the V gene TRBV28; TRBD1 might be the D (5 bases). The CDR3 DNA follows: TGTGCCAGCGGGGATAAGAGGACATATAGCAATCAGCCCCAGCATTTT. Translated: CASGDKRTYSNQPQHF.